This TCR beta chain comes out of a study of T-cell memory formation after mild COVID-19. Study in general: Largely, TCR clusters stayed within a single donor.

Via MiXCR, TCRdb re-called the 5' RACE reads, giving one row per CDR3 protein. The sample consists of hundreds of thousands of distinct CDR3 sequences, roughly 21% of them appearing once. This CDR3 region has 13 residues. Trimming took off 4 bases at V and 0 bases at J, with 9 bases between the two ends. Germline lookup yields CDR1 SQVTM and CDR2 ANQGSEA. This TCR was sampled from an adult woman who had mild COVID-19 (a few samples of this study predate the infection). Cell type and time point are not known. This chain connects TRBV29-1 to TRBJ1-2, with D hard to call. Source material: PBMCs or a T cell subset sorted from them (not recorded which). CDR3 region: CSVVTGTNYGYTF. The CDR3 DNA sequence: TGCAGCGTTGTGACCGGGACTAACTATGGCTACACCTTC. The variable domain in full, completed from reference TRBV29-1 and TRBJ1-2, reads SAVISQKPSRDICQRGTSLTIQCQVDSQVTMMFWYRQQPGQSLTLIATANQGSEATYESGFVIDKFPISRPNLTFSTLTVSNMSPEDSSIYLCSVVTGTNYGYTFGSGTRLTVV.